This T cell receptor beta chain was profiled in a study of CD8 T cells in ankylosing spondylitis. This clonotype was detected only a few times. Its specificity is unknown. V was clipped by 10 bases and J by 2 bases, with 18 bases between them. The CDR3 spans 15 residues. Germline V gene sequence: CDR1 SGHAT, CDR2 FQNNGV. Molecular-barcoded quantitative 5'-RACE produced these TCR beta libraries. TCRdb re-called the 5' RACE reads with MiXCR, one entry per CDR3 protein. The table records roughly 700,000 distinct CDR3 sequences, under 20% of them present only once. Study observations and caveats: Disease-linked clones bore a CD8+ phenotype, appearing relatively rarely in peripheral blood. Ankylosing spondylitis blood appeared to be characterized by a TCR beta motif of 7 to 9 highly homologous variants. Reportedly, matched ankylosing spondylitis synovial fluid was significantly enriched for disease-linked clones. Past research had described some motif variants in reactive arthritis synovial fluid and blood.

The V gene is TRBV11-2, the J gene TRBJ2-1; D possibly corresponds to TRBD1 (8 bases). The receptor was isolated from a male donor with ankylosing spondylitis. The sample taken for sequencing was blood, either unsorted or a sorted T cell fraction (not recorded which). The CDR3 region has the DNA TGTGCCACCAAACAGGGGGGGCTTACCTACAATGAGCAGTTCTTC. It is translated as CATKQGGLTYNEQFF. The full variable domain, completed using reference TRBV11-2 and TRBJ2-1, is EAGVAQSPRYKIIEKRQSVAFWCNPISGHATLYWYQQILGQGPKLLIQFQNNGVVDDSQLPKDRFSAERLKGVDSTLKIQPAKLEDSAVYLCATKQGGLTYNEQFFGPGTRLTVL.